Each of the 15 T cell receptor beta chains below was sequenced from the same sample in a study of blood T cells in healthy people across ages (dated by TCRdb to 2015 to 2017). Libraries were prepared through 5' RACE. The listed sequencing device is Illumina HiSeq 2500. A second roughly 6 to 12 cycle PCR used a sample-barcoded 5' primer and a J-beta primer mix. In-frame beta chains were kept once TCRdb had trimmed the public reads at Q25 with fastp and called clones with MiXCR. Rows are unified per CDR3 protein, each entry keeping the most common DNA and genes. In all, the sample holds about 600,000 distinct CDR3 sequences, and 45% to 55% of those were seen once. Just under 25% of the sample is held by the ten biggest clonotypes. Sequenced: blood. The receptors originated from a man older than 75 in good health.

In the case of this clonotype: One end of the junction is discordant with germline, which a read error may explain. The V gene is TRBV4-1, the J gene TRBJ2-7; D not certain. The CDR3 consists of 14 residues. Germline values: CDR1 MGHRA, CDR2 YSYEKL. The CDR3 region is CASSPHTDHYEQNF. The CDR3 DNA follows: TGCGCCAGCAGCCCCCACACGGACCACTACGAGCAGAACTTC.

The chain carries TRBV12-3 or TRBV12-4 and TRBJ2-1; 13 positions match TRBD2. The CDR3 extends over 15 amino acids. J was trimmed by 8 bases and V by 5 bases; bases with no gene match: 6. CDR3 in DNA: TGTGCCAGCAGTACGACTAGCGGGAGGAGGGATGAGCAGTTCTTC. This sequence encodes CASSTTSGRRDEQFF.

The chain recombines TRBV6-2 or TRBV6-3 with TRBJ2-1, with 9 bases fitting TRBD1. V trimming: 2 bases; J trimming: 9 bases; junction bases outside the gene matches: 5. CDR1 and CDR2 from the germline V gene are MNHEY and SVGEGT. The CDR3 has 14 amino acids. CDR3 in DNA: TGTGCCAGCAGTTACCGGGACAGGGACAGTGAGCAGTTCTTC. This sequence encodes CASSYRDRDSEQFF.

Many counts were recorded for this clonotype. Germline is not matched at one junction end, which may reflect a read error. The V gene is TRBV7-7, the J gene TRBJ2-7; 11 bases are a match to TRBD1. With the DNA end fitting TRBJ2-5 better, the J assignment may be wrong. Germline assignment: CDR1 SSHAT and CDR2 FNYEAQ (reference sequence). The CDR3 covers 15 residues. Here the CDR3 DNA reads TGTGCTAGCAGCTTAACACCCGGGACAGGGGGGACCCAGTACTTC. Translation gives CASSLTPGTGGTQYF.

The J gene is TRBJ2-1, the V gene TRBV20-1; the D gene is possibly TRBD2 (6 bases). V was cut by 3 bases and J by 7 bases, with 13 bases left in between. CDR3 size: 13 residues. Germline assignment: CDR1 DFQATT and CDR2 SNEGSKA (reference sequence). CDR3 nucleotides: TGCAGTGCTAGTCGGGGGAACGAGAATGAGCAGTTCTTC. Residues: CSASRGNENEQFF.

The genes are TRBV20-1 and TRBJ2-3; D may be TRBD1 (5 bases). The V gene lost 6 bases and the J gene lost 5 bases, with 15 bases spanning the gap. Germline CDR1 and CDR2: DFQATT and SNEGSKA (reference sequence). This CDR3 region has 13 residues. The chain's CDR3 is CSALQAPVDTQYF. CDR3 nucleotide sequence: TGCAGTGCATTACAGGCTCCGGTAGATACGCAGTATTTT.

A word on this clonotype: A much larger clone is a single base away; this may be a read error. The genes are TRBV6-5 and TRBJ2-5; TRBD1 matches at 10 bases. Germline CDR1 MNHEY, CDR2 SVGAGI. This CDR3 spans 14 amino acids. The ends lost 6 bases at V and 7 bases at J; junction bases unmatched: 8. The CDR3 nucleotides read TGTGCCAGCAGGACAGGGGGCATGGGGGTGACCCAGTACTTC. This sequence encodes CASRTGGMGVTQYF.

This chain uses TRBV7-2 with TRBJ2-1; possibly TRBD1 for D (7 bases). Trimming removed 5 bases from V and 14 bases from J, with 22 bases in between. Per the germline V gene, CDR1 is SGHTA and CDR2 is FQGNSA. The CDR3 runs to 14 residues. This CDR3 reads CASSGFRGDRGKFF. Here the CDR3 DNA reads TGTGCCAGCAGCGGGTTCAGGGGGGACAGAGGCAAGTTCTTC.

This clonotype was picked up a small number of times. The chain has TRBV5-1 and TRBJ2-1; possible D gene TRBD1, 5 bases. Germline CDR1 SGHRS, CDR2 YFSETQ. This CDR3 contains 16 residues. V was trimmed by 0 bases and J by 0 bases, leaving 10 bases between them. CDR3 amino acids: CASSLGRASSYNEQFF. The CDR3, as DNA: TGCGCCAGCAGCTTGGGCAGGGCAAGCTCCTACAATGAGCAGTTCTTC.

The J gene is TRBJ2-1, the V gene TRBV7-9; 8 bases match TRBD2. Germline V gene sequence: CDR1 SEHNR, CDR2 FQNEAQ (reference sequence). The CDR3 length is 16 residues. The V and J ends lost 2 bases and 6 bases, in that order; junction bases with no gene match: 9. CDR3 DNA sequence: TGTGCCAGCAGCTTACCCTTCTCGGGGGGGGCCAATGAGCAGTTCTTC. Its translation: CASSLPFSGGANEQFF.

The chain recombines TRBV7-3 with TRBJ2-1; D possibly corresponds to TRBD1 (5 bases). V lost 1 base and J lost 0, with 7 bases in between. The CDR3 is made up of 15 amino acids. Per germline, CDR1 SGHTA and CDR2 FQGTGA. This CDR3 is CASSLNQGSYNEQFF. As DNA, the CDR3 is TGTGCCAGCAGCTTAAACCAGGGCTCCTACAATGAGCAGTTCTTC. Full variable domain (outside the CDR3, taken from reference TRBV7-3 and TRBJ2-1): GAGVSQTPSNKVTEKGKYVELRCDPISGHTALYWYRQSLGQGPEFLIYFQGTGAADDSGLPNDRFFAVRPEGSVSTLKIQRTERGDSAVYLCASSLNQGSYNEQFFGPGTRLTVL.

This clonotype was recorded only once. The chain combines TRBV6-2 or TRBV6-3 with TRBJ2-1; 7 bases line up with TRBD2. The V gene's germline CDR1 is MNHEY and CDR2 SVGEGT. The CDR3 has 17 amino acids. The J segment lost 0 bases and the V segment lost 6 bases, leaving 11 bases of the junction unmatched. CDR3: CASSPIGGRSSYNEQFF. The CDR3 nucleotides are TGTGCCAGCAGCCCCATCGGGGGGAGGAGCTCCTACAATGAGCAGTTCTTC.

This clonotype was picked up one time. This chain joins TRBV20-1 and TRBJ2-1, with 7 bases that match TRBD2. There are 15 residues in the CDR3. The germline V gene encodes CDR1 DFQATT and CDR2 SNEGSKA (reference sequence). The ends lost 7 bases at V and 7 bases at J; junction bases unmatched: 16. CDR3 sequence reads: CSVAQGEGVGNEQFF. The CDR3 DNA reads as TGCAGTGTCGCCCAAGGGGAGGGAGTGGGGAATGAGCAGTTCTTC.

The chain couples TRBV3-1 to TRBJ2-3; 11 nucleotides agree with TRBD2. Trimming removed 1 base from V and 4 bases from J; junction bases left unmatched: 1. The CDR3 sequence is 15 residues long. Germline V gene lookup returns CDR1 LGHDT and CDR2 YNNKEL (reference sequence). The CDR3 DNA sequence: TGTGCCAGCAGCCAAGGGGGACTAGCGGCAGATACGCAGTATTTT. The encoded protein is CASSQGGLAADTQYF.

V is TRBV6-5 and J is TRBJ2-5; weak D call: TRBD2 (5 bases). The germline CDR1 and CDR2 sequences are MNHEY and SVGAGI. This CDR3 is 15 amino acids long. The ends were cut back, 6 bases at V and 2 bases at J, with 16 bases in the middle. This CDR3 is CASRIRGGEQETQYF. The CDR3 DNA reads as TGTGCCAGCAGGATACGAGGAGGCGAACAAGAGACCCAGTACTTC.